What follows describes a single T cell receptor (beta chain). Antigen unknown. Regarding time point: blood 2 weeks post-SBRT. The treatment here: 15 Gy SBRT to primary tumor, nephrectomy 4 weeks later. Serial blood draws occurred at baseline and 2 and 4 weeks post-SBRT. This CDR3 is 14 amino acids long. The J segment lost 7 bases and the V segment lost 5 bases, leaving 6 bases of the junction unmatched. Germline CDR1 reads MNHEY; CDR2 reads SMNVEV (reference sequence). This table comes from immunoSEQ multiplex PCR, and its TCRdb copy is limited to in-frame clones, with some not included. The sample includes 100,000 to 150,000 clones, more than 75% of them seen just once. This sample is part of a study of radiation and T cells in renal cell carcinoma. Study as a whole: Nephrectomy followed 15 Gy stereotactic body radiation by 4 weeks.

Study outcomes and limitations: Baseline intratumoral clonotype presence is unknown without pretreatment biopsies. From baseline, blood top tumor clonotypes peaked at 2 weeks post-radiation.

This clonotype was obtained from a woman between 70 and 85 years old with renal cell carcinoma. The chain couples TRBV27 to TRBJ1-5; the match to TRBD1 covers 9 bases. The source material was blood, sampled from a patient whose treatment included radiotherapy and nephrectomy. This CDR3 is CASSVRQGGQPQHF. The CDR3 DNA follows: TGTGCCAGCAGTGTCCGACAGGGGGGACAGCCCCAGCATTTT.